The 21 T cell receptor beta chains below were found in one sample sequenced in a study of blood T cell repertoires in COVID-19. Sequencing used immunoSEQ multiplex PCR; TCRdb keeps in-frame clones, though not all of them. In the table there are approximately 310,000 clones, 70% to 90% of which are singletons. The specimen sequenced was PBMCs or T cells enriched from blood (not recorded which). The receptors derive from a man aged 25-40 years who had recovered from COVID-19.

For the CDR3, the DNA is TGTGCCAGCAGCCAAGACCCGACAGGGGGTTCTCACGAGCAGTACTTC. Amino acids: CASSQDPTGGSHEQYF. The rearrangement links TRBV4-2 to TRBJ2-7; 9 positions match TRBD1. The CDR3 loop spans 16 amino acids. The V gene's germline CDR1 is LGHNA and CDR2 YNFKEQ. After removal of 0 bases from V and 5 bases from J, the junction contained 8 bases not matched to a gene.

The V gene is TRBV6-5, the J gene TRBJ2-1; possible D gene TRBD1, 6 bases. V was pared by 6 bases and J by 0 bases, with 12 bases between. Germline V CDR1 and CDR2: MNHEY, SVGAGI. The CDR3 runs to 15 residues. The CDR3 nucleotides are TGTGCCAGCAGCTTGGGGGCAGCCTCCTACAATGAGCAGTTCTTC. It encodes CASSLGAASYNEQFF.

The V gene is TRBV30, the J gene TRBJ1-2; D is unresolved. CDR1 is GTSNPN, CDR2 SVGIG, per germline (reference sequence). The CDR3 length is 16 residues. V lost 2 bases, J lost 4 bases, and 20 bases lay in between. This chain's CDR3 is CAWSHVLQRKGYGYTF. CDR3 nucleotide sequence: TGTGCCTGGAGTCACGTCCTACAGCGGAAAGGCTATGGCTACACCTTC. The full variable domain, its missing parts supplied by reference TRBV30 and TRBJ1-2, is SQTIHQWPATLVQPVGSPLSLECTVEGTSNPNLYWYRQAAGRGLQLLFYSVGIGQISSEVPQNLSASRPQDRQFILSSKKLLLSDSGFYLCAWSHVLQRKGYGYTFGSGTRLTVV.

This clone has just a few counts. V gene TRBV27 combines with J gene TRBJ2-1; a possible D gene is TRBD2 (5 bases). CDR1 MNHEY and CDR2 SMNVEV come from the germline V gene (reference sequence). Trimming took 4 bases from V and 4 from J, leaving 14 bases between them. The CDR3 spans 15 residues. For the CDR3, the DNA is TGTGCCAGCAGTTCATCAATCGGGGTATACAATGAGCAGTTCTTC. Translation gives CASSSSIGVYNEQFF.

The V call is TRBV2, the J call TRBJ2-2; 10 nucleotides line up with TRBD1. The CDR3 covers 15 residues. V lost 6 bases, J lost 6 bases, and 7 bases stayed unmatched. Germline V gene data show CDR1 as SNHLY and CDR2 as FYNNEI. The DNA for the CDR3 is TGTGCCAGCAGCCGCCGTGGGACAGGGGCCGGGGAGCTGTTTTTT. Residues: CASSRRGTGAGELFF.

The chain links TRBV7-2 to TRBJ2-1; TRBD2 aligns across 9 bases. V shed 1 base, J shed 16 bases, and the junction held 14 bases outside the gene matches. Germline V lookup: CDR1 SGHTA, CDR2 FQGNSA. CDR3 length: 15 residues. Here the CDR3 reads CASSLVQGAGGLGFF. The CDR3 nucleotides are TGTGCCAGCAGCTTAGTACAGGGAGCGGGGGGCCTTGGCTTCTTC.

The genes are TRBV11-2 and TRBJ1-2; D perhaps matches TRBD1 (5 bases). Germline-derived CDR1 and CDR2 are SGHAT and FQNNGV. The CDR3 totals 15 residues. Trimming pared 4 bases from V and 7 bases from J, leaving 19 bases between. CDR3 DNA sequence: TGTGCCAGCAGCTCACTTACAGGTTTTATAGGTGGCTACACCTTC. This sequence encodes CASSSLTGFIGGYTF. The variable domain in full, completed from reference TRBV11-2 and TRBJ1-2, reads EAGVAQSPRYKIIEKRQSVAFWCNPISGHATLYWYQQILGQGPKLLIQFQNNGVVDDSQLPKDRFSAERLKGVDSTLKIQPAKLEDSAVYLCASSSLTGFIGGYTFGSGTRLTVV.

The J gene is TRBJ1-2, the V gene TRBV3-1 (or the pseudogene TRBV3-2), with D uncertain. Germline V CDR1 and CDR2: LGHDT, YNNKEL (reference sequence). The length of the CDR3 is 13 residues. V lost 1 base and J lost 5, with 8 bases in between. The CDR3 loop reads CASSQGAVYGYTF. The CDR3 DNA is TGTGCCAGCAGCCAAGGGGCCGTTTATGGCTACACCTTC.

The CDR3 region has the DNA TGCGCCAGCAGCCAGAGGTACAATGAGCAGTTCTTC. Translated: CASSQRYNEQFF. The chain links TRBV4-3 to TRBJ2-1; D not certain. Germline V gives CDR1 LGHNA, CDR2 YSLEER. This CDR3 is 12 amino acids long. V lost 3 bases and J lost 4, with 4 bases in between.

The chain employs TRBV4-3 and TRBJ1-2; D call uncertain. The V end was cut by 0 bases, the J end by 4 bases, with 9 bases between. Germline-derived CDR1 and CDR2 are LGHNA and YSLEER. This CDR3 region has 14 residues. As DNA, the CDR3 is TGCGCCAGCAGCCAAGAGTTTCCGGGCTATGGCTACACCTTC. As protein: CASSQEFPGYGYTF.

The CDR3 protein is CASSYQGHPNQPQHF. The CDR3 region has the DNA TGTGCCAGCAGTTACCAGGGACACCCCAATCAGCCCCAGCATTTT. The chain uses TRBV6-5 and TRBJ1-5; TRBD1 might be the D (6 bases). The CDR3 contains 15 residues. Trimming pared 2 bases from V and 3 bases from J, leaving 11 bases between. Germline CDR1 is MNHEY and CDR2 is SVGAGI.

The chain is built from TRBV11-3 and TRBJ1-1; D uncertain. V shed 5 bases and J shed 1 base, with 14 bases lying between them. CDR1 SGHNT and CDR2 YENEEA come from the germline V gene. CDR3 length: 15 residues. CDR3 nucleotide sequence: TGTGCCAGCAGCCAGTCCGCGACGGGGAACACTGAAGCTTTCTTT. This sequence encodes CASSQSATGNTEAFF.

The chain is built from TRBV24-1 and TRBJ1-2; possibly TRBD1 for D (5 bases). The germline V gene encodes CDR1 KGHDR and CDR2 SFDVKD. The V end lost 0 bases, the J end lost 4 bases, and 8 bases lay between the germline ends. The CDR3 covers 14 residues. The CDR3 is CATSDLGTPYGYTF. CDR3 DNA: TGTGCCACCAGTGATTTGGGGACTCCCTATGGCTACACCTTC.

The chain is built from TRBV5-4 and TRBJ1-1, with a possible D match to TRBD1 (5 bases). The CDR3 extends over 12 amino acids. Per germline, CDR1 SGHNT and CDR2 YYREEE (reference sequence). Between the trimmed V and J ends, which lost 2 bases and 5 bases, there was a span of 7 bases. The CDR3 coding sequence is TGTGCCAGCAGCTTCGGGGGGACTGAAGCTTTCTTT. Translated: CASSFGGTEAFF.

The rearrangement joins TRBV5-4 to TRBJ2-3, with TRBD2 matching 11 bases. The trim removed 3 bases at V and 3 bases at J, leaving 3 bases unmatched. Germline-derived CDR1 and CDR2 are SGHNT and YYREEE (reference sequence). The length of the CDR3 is 15 residues. DNA for the CDR3: TGTGCCAGCAGCTCGACTAGCGGGGCTACAGATACGCAGTATTTT. As protein: CASSSTSGATDTQYF.

This sequence joins TRBV5-1 and TRBJ1-6; D uncertain. The CDR3 sequence is 13 residues long. Germline CDR1 SGHRS, CDR2 YFSETQ. Trimming removed 8 bases at V and 7 bases at J, with 13 bases between. In DNA, the CDR3 is TGCGCCAGTCGATCCCGTCAGAATTCACCCCTCCACTTT. Its protein is CASRSRQNSPLHF.

This sequence joins TRBV10-3 and TRBJ2-1; 10 bases fit TRBD2. This CDR3 comprises 13 residues. Germline V gene lookup returns CDR1 ENHRY and CDR2 SYGVKD. V was clipped by 5 bases and J by 5 bases; unmatched bases: 0. CDR3 region: CAISSGGDNEQFF. The CDR3 region has the DNA TGTGCCATCAGTAGCGGGGGGGACAATGAGCAGTTCTTC.

CDR3: CASSPSFVSYEQYF. The CDR3 bases are TGTGCCAGCTCACCATCGTTCGTTTCCTACGAGCAGTACTTC. J is TRBJ2-7 and V is TRBV18; D remains ambiguous. The germline CDR1 and CDR2 sequences are KGHSH and LQKENI. The CDR3 loop spans 14 amino acids. The ends were cut back, 2 bases at V and 1 base at J, with 9 bases in the middle.

The V gene is TRBV3-1 (or the pseudogene TRBV3-2), the J gene TRBJ2-7; 10 positions agree with TRBD1. The CDR3 is 15 amino acids. J lost 5 bases, V lost 3 bases, and 7 bases had no gene match. Germline lookup yields CDR1 LGHDT and CDR2 YNNKEL (reference sequence). CDR3 region: CASSHPGQGIDEQYF. DNA of the CDR3: TGTGCCAGCAGCCATCCGGGACAGGGGATCGACGAGCAGTACTTC.

The gene calls are TRBV27 and TRBJ2-3; 15 bases align to TRBD2. CDR1 MNHEY and CDR2 SMNVEV come from the germline V gene (reference sequence). The V and J ends lost 5 bases and 3 bases, in that order; junction bases with no gene match: 6. CDR3 size: 17 residues. Written as DNA, the CDR3 is TGTGCCAGCAGTCCGCGGACTAGCGGGGGGGCTACAGATACGCAGTATTTT. The encoded protein is CASSPRTSGGATDTQYF.

This chain links TRBV5-1 with TRBJ2-1, with 7 bases identical to TRBD2. V dropped 1 base and J dropped 9; count of bases not matched to a gene: 7. There are 14 residues in the CDR3. Germline V gene lookup returns CDR1 SGHRS and CDR2 YFSETQ. The CDR3 region is CASSLYGGEFEQFF. The CDR3 DNA sequence: TGCGCCAGCAGCTTGTATGGGGGGGAGTTTGAGCAGTTCTTC.